The 10 T cell receptor beta chains listed next were all sequenced from one sample in a study of beta chain features in type 1 diabetes. Expressed TCRB transcripts were sequenced because the isolated RNA had all been reverse transcribed beforehand. Repertoires were generated with immunoSEQ multiplex PCR, while TCRdb's copy carries only in-frame clones and drops some. The sample records some 500,000 clones, over 10% being singletons. The material sequenced was naive CD4+ T cells from blood. The receptor set was obtained from a woman aged 18-30 years in good health.

The chain links TRBV9 to TRBJ2-3, with D possibly matching TRBD1 (5 bases). The germline CDR1 and CDR2 sequences are SGDLS and YYNGEE. V was pared by 4 bases and J by 2 bases, with 17 bases between. CDR3 length: 16 amino acids. The CDR3 spells CASSTTNSGYTDTQYF. The CDR3 region has the DNA TGTGCCAGCAGCACCACCAACTCAGGGTACACAGATACGCAGTATTTT. Full variable domain (rest looked up from reference TRBV9 and TRBJ2-3): DSGVTQTPKHLITATGQRVTLRCSPRSGDLSVYWYQQSLDQGLQFLIQYYNGEERAKGNILERFSAQQFPDLHSELNLSSLELGDSALYFCASSTTNSGYTDTQYFGPGTRLTVL.

The CDR3 DNA is TGTGCCAGTAGTATAGGACAGGGACAGGGGGCCAAAAACATTCAGTACTTC. It is translated as CASSIGQGQGAKNIQYF. This rearrangement joins TRBV19 to TRBJ2-4, with 10 bases identical to TRBD1. V trimming: 1 base; J trimming: 1 base; junction bases outside the gene matches: 4. Germline assignment: CDR1 LNHDA and CDR2 SQIVND (reference sequence). The CDR3 has 17 residues.

This clone showed up just a few times. The rearrangement joins TRBV5-1 to TRBJ2-7; tentative D call: TRBD2 (5 bases). Per the germline V gene, CDR1 is SGHRS and CDR2 is YFSETQ. Trimming cost V 3 bases and J 5 bases, with 12 bases left between them. This CDR3 contains 13 residues. CDR3 loop: CASSSVRGDEQYV. As DNA, the CDR3 is TGCGCCAGCAGCTCGGTCCGGGGTGACGAGCAGTACGTC.

This clone was detected only a few times. This chain uses TRBV7-9 with TRBJ1-2; TRBD1 aligns across 9 bases. With 2 bases clipped from V and 6 bases from J, the junction kept 10 bases outside the gene matches. The CDR3 runs 16 residues. From germline, CDR1 is SEHNR and CDR2 FQNEAQ (reference sequence). DNA of the CDR3: TGTGCCAGCAGCTTAACAGGGACAGGGTCTACAGATGGCTACACCTTC. Translating gives CASSLTGTGSTDGYTF.

This clone was observed many times. CDR3 amino acids: CASSQSFHEQYF. CDR3 DNA sequence: TGTGCCAGCAGCCAATCGTTCCACGAGCAGTACTTC. The J gene is TRBJ2-7, the V gene TRBV16; D call uncertain. The CDR3 sequence is 12 residues long. Germline CDR1 KGHSY, CDR2 FQNENV. The V end lost 0 bases, the J end lost 5 bases, and 5 bases lay between the germline ends.

V is TRBV5-1 and J is TRBJ1-4; 7 bases line up with TRBD1. The CDR3 sequence is 16 residues long. Germline V CDR1 and CDR2: SGHRS, YFSETQ. Trimming cost V 3 bases and J 2 bases; bases outside gene matches: 7. CDR3 region: CASSWGTVETNEKLFF. CDR3 bases: TGCGCCAGCAGCTGGGGGACAGTAGAGACTAATGAAAAACTGTTTTTT.

The sample holds a few counts of this clone. The genes are TRBV1 and TRBJ2-4; TRBD1 is taken as the D call from the table, unchecked against the DNA. TRBV1 is a pseudogene segment. The CDR3 runs to 15 residues. The CDR3 reads CTSSHLQGAGNIQYF. The CDR3 DNA follows: TGCACCAGCAGCCACCTACAGGGGGCAGGAAACATTCAGTACTTC.

This clone was detected a few times. The V and J genes are TRBV7-9 and TRBJ1-6, with D unresolved. Germline assignment: CDR1 SEHNR and CDR2 FQNEAQ (reference sequence). The CDR3 is made up of 15 amino acids. Between the trimmed V and J ends, which lost 2 bases and 7 bases, there was a span of 12 bases. The DNA for the CDR3 is TGTGCCAGCAGCTTAAAGGGATTAGGGAATTCACCCCTCCACTTT. Translating gives CASSLKGLGNSPLHF.

This chain links TRBV6-4 with TRBJ1-1, with D possibly TRBD1 on 6 matching bases. Germline V gene data show CDR1 as MRHNA and CDR2 as SNTAGT. This CDR3 has 13 residues. Trimming pared 5 bases from V and 5 bases from J, leaving 12 bases between. CDR3 residues: CASSQGMSTEAFF. The CDR3 nucleotides are TGTGCCAGCAGTCAGGGGATGTCTACTGAAGCTTTCTTT.

The V call is TRBV7-6, the J call TRBJ2-3; D may be TRBD1 (5 bases). Germline lookup yields CDR1 SGHVS and CDR2 FNYEAQ. Trimming cost V 4 bases and J 0 bases, with 11 bases left between them. This CDR3 comprises 15 residues. CDR3 loop: CASSSYRISTDTQYF. DNA for the CDR3: TGTGCCAGCAGCTCTTACAGGATTAGCACAGATACGCAGTATTTT.